This T cell receptor (beta chain) is drawn from a study of cytomegalovirus exposure and HLA in healthy donors. Germline lookup yields CDR1 SGHAT and CDR2 FQNNGV. The CDR3 loop spans 14 amino acids. V lost 2 bases and J 3 bases, leaving 11 bases between the germline ends. Use of 60 Vbeta and 13 Jbeta primers characterized the PCR. The assay was immunoSEQ multiplex PCR, and TCRdb's table has in-frame clones only and misses some. Of about 150,000 clones detected, under 70% appear once; the ten largest clones hold approximately 2.9%. The source is a woman aged 25 to 45 in good health and CMV-seropositive. The sample was PBMCs. The chain has TRBV11-2 and TRBJ2-7; a weak D match, TRBD1 (5 bases). CDR3 DNA: TGTGCCAGCAGCTTAACAGGTACCAGCTACGAGCAGTACTTC. Protein: CASSLTGTSYEQYF. Full variable domain (rest looked up from reference TRBV11-2 and TRBJ2-7): EAGVAQSPRYKIIEKRQSVAFWCNPISGHATLYWYQQILGQGPKLLIQFQNNGVVDDSQLPKDRFSAERLKGVDSTLKIQPAKLEDSAVYLCASSLTGTSYEQYFGPGTRLTVT.